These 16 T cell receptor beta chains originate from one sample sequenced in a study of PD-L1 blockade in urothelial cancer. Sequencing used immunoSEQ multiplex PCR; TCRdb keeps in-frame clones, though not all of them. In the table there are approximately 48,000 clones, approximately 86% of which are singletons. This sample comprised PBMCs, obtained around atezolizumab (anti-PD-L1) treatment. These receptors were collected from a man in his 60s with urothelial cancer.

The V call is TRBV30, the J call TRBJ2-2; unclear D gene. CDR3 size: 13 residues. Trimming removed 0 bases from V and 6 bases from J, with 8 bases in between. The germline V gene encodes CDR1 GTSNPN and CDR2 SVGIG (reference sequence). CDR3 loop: CAWSVEVSGELFF. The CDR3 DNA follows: TGTGCCTGGAGTGTAGAGGTGTCCGGGGAGCTGTTTTTT.

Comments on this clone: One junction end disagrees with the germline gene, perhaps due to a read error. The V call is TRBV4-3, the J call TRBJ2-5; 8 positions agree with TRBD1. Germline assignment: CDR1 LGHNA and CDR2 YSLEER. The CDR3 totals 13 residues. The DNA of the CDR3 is TGCGCCAGCAGCCCGACCTTAGGACAGGGATACGACTTC. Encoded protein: CASSPTLGQGYDF.

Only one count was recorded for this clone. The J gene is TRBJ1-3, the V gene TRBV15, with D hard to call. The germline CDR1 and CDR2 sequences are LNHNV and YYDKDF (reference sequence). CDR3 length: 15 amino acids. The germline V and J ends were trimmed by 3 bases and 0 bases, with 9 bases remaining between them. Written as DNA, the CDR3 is TGTGCCACCAGCAGTTGGGAGAGCTCTGGAAACACCATATATTTT. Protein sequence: CATSSWESSGNTIYF.

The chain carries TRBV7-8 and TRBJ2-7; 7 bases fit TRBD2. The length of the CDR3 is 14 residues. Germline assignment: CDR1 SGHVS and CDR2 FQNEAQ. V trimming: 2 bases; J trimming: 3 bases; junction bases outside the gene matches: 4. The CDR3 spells CASSLRGVIYEQYF. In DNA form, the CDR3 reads TGTGCCAGCAGCTTACGGGGGGTTATCTACGAGCAGTACTTC.

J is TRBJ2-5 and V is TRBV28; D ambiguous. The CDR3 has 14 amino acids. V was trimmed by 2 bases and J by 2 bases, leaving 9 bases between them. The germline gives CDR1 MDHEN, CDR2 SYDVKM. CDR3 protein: CASSLVTSQETQYF. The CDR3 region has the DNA TGTGCCAGCAGTTTAGTAACAAGTCAAGAGACCCAGTACTTC.

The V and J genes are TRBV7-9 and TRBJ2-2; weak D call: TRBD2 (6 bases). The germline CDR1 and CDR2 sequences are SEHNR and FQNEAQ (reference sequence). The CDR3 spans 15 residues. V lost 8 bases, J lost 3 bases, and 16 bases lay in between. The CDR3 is CASDPEGPYTGELFF. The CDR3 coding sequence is TGTGCCAGCGACCCGGAGGGGCCATACACCGGGGAGCTGTTTTTT.

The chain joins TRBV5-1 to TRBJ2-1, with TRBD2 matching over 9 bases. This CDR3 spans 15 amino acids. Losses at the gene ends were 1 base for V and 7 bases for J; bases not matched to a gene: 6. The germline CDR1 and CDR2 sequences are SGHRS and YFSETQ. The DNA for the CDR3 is TGCGCCAGCAGCTTGCCTGCGGGGGGGCCGAATGAGCAGTTCTTC. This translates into CASSLPAGGPNEQFF.

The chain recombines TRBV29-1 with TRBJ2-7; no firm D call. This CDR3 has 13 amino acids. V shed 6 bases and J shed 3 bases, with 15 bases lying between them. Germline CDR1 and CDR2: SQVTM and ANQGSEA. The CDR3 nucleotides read TGCAGCGTCCTAACTTGGGCTCACTACGAGCAGTACTTC. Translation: CSVLTWAHYEQYF.

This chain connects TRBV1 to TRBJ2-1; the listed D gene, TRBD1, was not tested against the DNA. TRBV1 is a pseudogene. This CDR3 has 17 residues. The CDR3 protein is CTSSHSGLPSSYNEQFF. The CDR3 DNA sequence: TGCACCAGCAGCCACAGTGGTCTCCCAAGCTCCTACAATGAGCAGTTCTTC.

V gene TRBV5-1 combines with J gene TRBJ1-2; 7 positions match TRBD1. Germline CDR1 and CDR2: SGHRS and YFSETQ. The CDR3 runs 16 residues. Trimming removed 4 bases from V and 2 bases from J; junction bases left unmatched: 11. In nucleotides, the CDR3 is TGCGCCAGCAGCGAGTACCCGGGACAGAGGAACTATGGCTACACCTTC. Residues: CASSEYPGQRNYGYTF.

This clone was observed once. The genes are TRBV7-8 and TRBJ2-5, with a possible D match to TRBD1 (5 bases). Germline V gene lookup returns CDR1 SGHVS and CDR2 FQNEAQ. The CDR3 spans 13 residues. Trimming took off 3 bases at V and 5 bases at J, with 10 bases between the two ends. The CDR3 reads CASSFGRVETQYF. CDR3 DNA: TGTGCCAGCAGCTTTGGCAGGGTTGAGACCCAGTACTTC.

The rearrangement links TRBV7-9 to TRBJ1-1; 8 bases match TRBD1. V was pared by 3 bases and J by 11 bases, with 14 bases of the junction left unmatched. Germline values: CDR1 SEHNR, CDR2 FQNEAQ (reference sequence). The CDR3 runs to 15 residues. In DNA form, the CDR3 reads TGTGCCAGCAGCTTGGGTGACCTCAGGGGGCGTTCTGCTTTCTTT. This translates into CASSLGDLRGRSAFF. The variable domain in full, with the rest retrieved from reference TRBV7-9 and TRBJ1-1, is DTGVSQNPRHKITKRGQNVTFRCDPISEHNRLYWYRQTLGQGPEFLTYFQNEAQLEKSRLLSDRFSAERPKGSFSTLEIQRTEQGDSAMYLCASSLGDLRGRSAFFGQGTRLTVV.

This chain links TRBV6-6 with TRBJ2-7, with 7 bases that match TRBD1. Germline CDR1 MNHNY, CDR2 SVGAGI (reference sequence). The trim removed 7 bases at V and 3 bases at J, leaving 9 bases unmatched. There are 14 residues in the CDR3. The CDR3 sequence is CASTQPGQIYEQYF. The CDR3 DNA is TGTGCCAGCACCCAACCGGGACAGATCTACGAGCAGTACTTC.

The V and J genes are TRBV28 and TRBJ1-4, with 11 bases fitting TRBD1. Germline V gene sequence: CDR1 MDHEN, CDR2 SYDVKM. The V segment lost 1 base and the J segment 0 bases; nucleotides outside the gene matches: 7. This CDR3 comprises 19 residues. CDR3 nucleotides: TGTGCCAGCAGTTTATTGGGGACAGGGGGTTATGCAACTAATGAAAAACTGTTTTTT. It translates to CASSLLGTGGYATNEKLFF.

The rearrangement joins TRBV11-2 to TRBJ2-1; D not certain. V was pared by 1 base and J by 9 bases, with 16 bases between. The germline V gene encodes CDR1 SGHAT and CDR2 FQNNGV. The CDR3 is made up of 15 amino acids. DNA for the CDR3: TGTGCCAGCAGCTTAGTCCTTCCCCCGCCAGGTGAGCAGTTCTTC. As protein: CASSLVLPPPGEQFF.

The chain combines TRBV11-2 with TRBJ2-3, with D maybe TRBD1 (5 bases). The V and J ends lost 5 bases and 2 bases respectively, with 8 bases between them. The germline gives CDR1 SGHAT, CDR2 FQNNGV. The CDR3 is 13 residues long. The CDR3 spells CASSRGATDTQYF. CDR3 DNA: TGTGCCAGCAGCCGTGGGGCCACAGATACGCAGTATTTT.